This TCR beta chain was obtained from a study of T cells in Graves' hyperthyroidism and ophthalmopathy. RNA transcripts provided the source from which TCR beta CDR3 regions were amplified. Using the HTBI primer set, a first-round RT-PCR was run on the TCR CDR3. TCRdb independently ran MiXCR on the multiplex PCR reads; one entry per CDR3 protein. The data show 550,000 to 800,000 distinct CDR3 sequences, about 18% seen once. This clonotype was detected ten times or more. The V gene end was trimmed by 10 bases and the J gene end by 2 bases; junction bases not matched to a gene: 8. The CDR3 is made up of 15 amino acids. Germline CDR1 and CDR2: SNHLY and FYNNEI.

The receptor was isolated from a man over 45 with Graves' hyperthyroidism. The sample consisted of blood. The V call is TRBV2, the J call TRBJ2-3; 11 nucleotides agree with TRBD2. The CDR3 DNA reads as TGTGCCACCAAGGGGACTAGCGGATACACAGATACGCAGTATTTT. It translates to CATKGTSGYTDTQYF.